This paragraph reports one T cell receptor (beta chain). A much larger clone differs from this one at a single base, so this may be a read error. Additional DNA sequences in this sample encode the identical CDR3. CDR1 is SGHTA and CDR2 is FQGTGA in the germline V gene. The CDR3 runs to 14 residues. V shed 5 bases and J shed 8 bases, with 16 bases lying between them. Assay: immunoSEQ multiplex PCR; the TCRdb copy retains only in-frame clones and omits some. The table records 15,000 to 20,000 clones, 80% to 85% of them present only once. The source of the sample is a study of blood T cell repertoires in COVID-19. The wider study: From T cells, B-cell-depleted T cells, or PBMCs came the material, which was cDNA or gDNA.

The chain joins TRBV7-3 to TRBJ2-1; D might be TRBD2 (7 bases). Sequenced sample: peripheral blood. This receptor was taken from a human donor in a cohort sampled during active COVID-19. The CDR3: CASSVGGAVDEQFF. The CDR3 DNA reads as TGTGCCAGCAGCGTAGGGGGGGCGGTCGATGAGCAGTTCTTC.